The clone carrying this TCR beta chain appeared a few times. Its specificity is unknown. The germline V and J ends were trimmed by 6 bases and 0 bases, with 13 bases remaining between them. The CDR3 is made up of 15 amino acids. Germline-derived CDR1 and CDR2 are SGHTA and FQGTGA. This entry belongs to a study of blood T cells in healthy people across ages. Regarding the study as a whole: Naive CD4+ cells and diversity were both higher in long-lived donors than in aged donors.

Then a second PCR, running roughly 7 to 11 cycles, was carried out with a sample-barcoded 5' primer and a J-beta primer mix. Each CDR3 protein is one row after TCRdb ran MiXCR on the 5' RACE reads. The data show around 2 million distinct CDR3 sequences, 30% to 40% seen once. The chain uses TRBV7-3 and TRBJ2-3; D might be TRBD1 or TRBD2, each matching 6 bases. The sequence was collected from a human donor in good health. The sample comprised blood. CDR3 sequence reads: CASRPTGTSTDTQYF. The CDR3 DNA is TGTGCCAGCAGGCCAACAGGGACTAGCACAGATACGCAGTATTTT.